This T cell receptor beta chain was captured in a study of CD8+ T cells in alopecia areata. CD4+ and CD8+ T cells were sorted from PBMCs. The authors extracted RNA and reverse transcribed it into cDNA as the sequencing template. The protocol was immunoSEQ multiplex PCR, while the TCRdb copy is restricted to in-frame clones and leaves out a portion. Found here are 130,000 to 150,000 clones, around 47% of them singletons; the top ten hold 6% to 7%. The V and J ends lost 5 bases and 5 bases, in that order; junction bases with no gene match: 7. Germline loops: CDR1 SGHRS, CDR2 YFSETQ. The CDR3 has 16 residues.

The TCR originated in a human donor with alopecia areata. The chain combines TRBV5-1 with TRBJ2-5, with TRBD2 matching over 15 bases. The sequenced sample was CD4+ T cells sorted from blood. CDR3 bases: TGCGCCAGCAGTTCGGGACTAGCGGGAGGATGGGAGACCCAGTACTTC. This gives the protein CASSSGLAGGWETQYF. Full variable domain (rest looked up from reference TRBV5-1 and TRBJ2-5): KAGVTQTPRYLIKTRGQQVTLSCSPISGHRSVSWYQQTPGQGLQFLFEYFSETQRNKGNFPGRFSGRQFSNSRSEMNVSTLELGDSALYLCASSSGLAGGWETQYFGPGTRLLVL.